This T cell receptor (beta chain) was recovered during a study of PD-L1 blockade in urothelial cancer. Study-wide background: Chemotherapy regimens numbering 0 to 3 had been given to patients. Treatment start was followed by blood analysis at 3 weeks (second dose) and again at 6 weeks. When blood samples were assessed, the median T cell count was some 150,000.

The CDR3 sequence is 16 residues long. The germline CDR1 and CDR2 sequences are MDHEN and SYDVKM. V was shortened by 3 bases and J by 0 bases, with 12 bases between the two germline ends. Produced via immunoSEQ multiplex PCR; TCRdb's table is partial and in-frame only. The sample lists roughly 50,000 clones, approximately 85% occurring once. Specified time point: pretreatment peripheral blood. Each individual provided 1 to 8 samples (taken pretreatment and on-treatment). The V gene is TRBV28, the J gene TRBJ1-3, with no clear D. This TCR derives from a man in his 70s with urothelial cancer. The sample was PBMCs, taken around atezolizumab (anti-PD-L1) treatment. The CDR3 protein is CASSFGISSSGNTIYF. CDR3 coding DNA: TGTGCCAGCAGTTTCGGTATAAGCTCCTCTGGAAACACCATATATTTT. The full variable domain, completed using reference TRBV28 and TRBJ1-3, is DVKVTQSSRYLVKRTGEKVFLECVQDMDHENMFWYRQDPGLGLRLIYFSYDVKMKEKGDIPEGYSVSREKKERFSLILESASTNQTSMYLCASSFGISSSGNTIYFGEGSWLTVV.